This T cell receptor (beta chain) appears in the sequencing data of a study of Graves' ophthalmopathy and Graves' hyperthyroidism. Turning to this clonotype: What it binds is not known.

Participants with hyperthyroidism, aged 18 to 65, were newly diagnosed with under 2 months' duration. Fresh peripheral blood, about 10 ml, was the PBMC source. Amplifying from RNA transcripts, the study obtained TCR beta CDR3 regions. The library came from an HTBI-primed first-round RT-PCR and a second-round multiplex PCR. TCRdb fed the multiplex PCR reads into MiXCR, producing one record per CDR3 protein. Counted here are 600,000 to 650,000 distinct CDR3 sequences, over 20% occurring once; the ten biggest clones make up approximately 7%. Study-level findings and limits: Blood samples also showed most expanded thyroid clonotypes exceeding 0.001 frequency.

This TCR was recovered from a woman between 18 and 30 years old with stable Graves' hyperthyroidism. Some clones in this sample may be carry-over from other donors' samples. Source material: peripheral blood.

The chain's CDR3 is CSARLADRYEQYF. CDR3 nucleotides: TGCAGTGCTAGGCTAGCGGATCGATACGAGCAGTACTTC. The chain uses TRBV20-1 and TRBJ2-7; 7 bases align to TRBD2. Trimming cost V 3 bases and J 4 bases; bases outside gene matches: 6. Germline V gene sequence: CDR1 DFQATT, CDR2 SNEGSKA (reference sequence). This CDR3 contains 13 residues.